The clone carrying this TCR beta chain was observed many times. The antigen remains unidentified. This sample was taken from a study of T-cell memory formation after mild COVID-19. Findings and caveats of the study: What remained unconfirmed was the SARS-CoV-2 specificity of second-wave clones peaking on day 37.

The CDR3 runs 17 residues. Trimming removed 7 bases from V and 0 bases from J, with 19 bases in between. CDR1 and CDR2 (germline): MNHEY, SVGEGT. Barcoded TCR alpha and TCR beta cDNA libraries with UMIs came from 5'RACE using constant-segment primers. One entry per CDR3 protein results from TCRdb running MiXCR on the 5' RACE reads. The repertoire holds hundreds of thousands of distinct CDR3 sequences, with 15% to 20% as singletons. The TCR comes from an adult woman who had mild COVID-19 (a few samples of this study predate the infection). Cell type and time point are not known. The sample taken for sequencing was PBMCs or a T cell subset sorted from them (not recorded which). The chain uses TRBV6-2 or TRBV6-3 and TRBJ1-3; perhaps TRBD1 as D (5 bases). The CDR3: CASNQRDRIFSGNTIYF. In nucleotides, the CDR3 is TGTGCCAGCAACCAACGGGACCGAATCTTCTCTGGAAACACCATATATTTT.